The clone carrying this T cell receptor (beta chain) occurred once. Its specificity is unknown. The data stem from a study of Graves' ophthalmopathy and Graves' hyperthyroidism. The germline gives CDR1 MNHEY, CDR2 SVGEGT. Trimming stripped 2 bases from V and 9 bases from J, with 10 bases between. The CDR3 covers 12 residues. The TCR beta CDR3 regions underwent amplification from RNA transcripts. Second-round multiplex PCR followed a first-round RT-PCR using HTBI primers. TCRdb fed the multiplex PCR reads into MiXCR, producing one record per CDR3 protein. Of approximately 330,000 distinct CDR3 sequences detected, roughly 17% appear once; the ten largest clones hold more than 9%. Regarding the study as a whole: Ophthalmopathy progression prediction by the model yielded a sensitivity of more than 60% and a specificity of around 72%.

The rearrangement joins TRBV6-2 or TRBV6-3 to TRBJ1-1; D perhaps matches TRBD1 (5 bases). The sequence was obtained from an adult man with Graves' ophthalmopathy. The specimen was peripheral blood. In DNA, the CDR3 is TGTGCCAGCAGTTACGGGGGGTCGAAAGCTTTCTTT. Encoded protein: CASSYGGSKAFF.